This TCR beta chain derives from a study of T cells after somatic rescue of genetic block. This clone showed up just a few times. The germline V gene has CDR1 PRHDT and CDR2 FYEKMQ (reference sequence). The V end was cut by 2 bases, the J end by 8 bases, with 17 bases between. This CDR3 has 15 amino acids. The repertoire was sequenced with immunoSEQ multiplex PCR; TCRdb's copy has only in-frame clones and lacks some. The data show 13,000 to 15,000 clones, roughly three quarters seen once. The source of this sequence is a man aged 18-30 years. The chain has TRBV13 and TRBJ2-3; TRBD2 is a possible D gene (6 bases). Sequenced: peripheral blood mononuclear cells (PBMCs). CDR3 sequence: CASSLFGRASGTQYF. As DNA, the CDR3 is TGTGCCAGCAGCTTATTCGGGAGAGCTTCCGGTACGCAGTATTTT.